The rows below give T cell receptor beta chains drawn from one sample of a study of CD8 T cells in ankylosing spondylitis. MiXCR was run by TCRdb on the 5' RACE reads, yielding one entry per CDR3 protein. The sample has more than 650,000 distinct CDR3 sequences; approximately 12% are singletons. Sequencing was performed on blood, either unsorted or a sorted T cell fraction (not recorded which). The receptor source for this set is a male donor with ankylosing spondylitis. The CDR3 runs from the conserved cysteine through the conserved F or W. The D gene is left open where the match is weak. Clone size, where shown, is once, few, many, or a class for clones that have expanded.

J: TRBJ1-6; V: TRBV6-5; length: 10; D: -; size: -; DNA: TGTGCCAGCACCCTATTTTCCCTCCACTTT; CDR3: CASTLFSLHF
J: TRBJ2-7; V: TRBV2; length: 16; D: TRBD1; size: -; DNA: TGTGCCAGCAGTGAACGACGGACAGGGGGTGGCTACGAGCAGTACTTC; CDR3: CASSERRTGGGYEQYF
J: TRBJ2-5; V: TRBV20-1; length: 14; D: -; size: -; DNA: TGCAGTGCTAGTTCGGGGCTTTCGGGAGAGACCCAGTACTTC; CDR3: CSASSGLSGETQYF
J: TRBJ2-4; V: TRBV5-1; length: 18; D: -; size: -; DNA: TGCGCCACCCGTCGGGGGCCAGGGGAGTCTCTAGCCAAAAACATTCAGTACTTC; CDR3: CATRRGPGESLAKNIQYF
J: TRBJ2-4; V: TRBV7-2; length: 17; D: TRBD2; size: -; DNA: TGTGCCAGCAGCCCCTGGGGAGCGGGGGGAGAGGTTGGCATTCAGTACTTC; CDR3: CASSPWGAGGEVGIQYF
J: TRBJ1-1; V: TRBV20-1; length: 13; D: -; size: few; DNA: TGCAGTGCAGGAAGGGGGGCGGACACTGAAGCTTTCTTT; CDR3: CSAGRGADTEAFF
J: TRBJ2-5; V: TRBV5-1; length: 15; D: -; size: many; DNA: TGCGCCAGCAGCTTGGCCGGTCAGCCCCAAGAGACCCAGTACTTC; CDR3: CASSLAGQPQETQYF
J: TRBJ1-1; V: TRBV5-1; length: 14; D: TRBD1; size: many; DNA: TGCGCCAGCAGCAGAATACCAGGGGGTAGGGAAGCTTTCTTT; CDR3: CASSRIPGGREAFF
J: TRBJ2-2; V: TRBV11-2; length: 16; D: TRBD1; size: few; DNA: TGTGCCAGCAGCCCAGTTACAGGGGGCTTCACCGGGGAGCTGTTTTTT; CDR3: CASSPVTGGFTGELFF
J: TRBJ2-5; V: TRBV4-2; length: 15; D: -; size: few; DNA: TGTGCCAGCAGCCAAGAACCGGGAATACAAGAGACCCAGTACTTC; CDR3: CASSQEPGIQETQYF
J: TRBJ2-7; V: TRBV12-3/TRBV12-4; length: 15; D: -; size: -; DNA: TGTGCCAGCAGTACCAACCGACAGGACGTCGGCGAGCAGTACTTC; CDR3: CASSTNRQDVGEQYF
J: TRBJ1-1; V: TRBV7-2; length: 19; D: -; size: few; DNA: TGTGCCAGCAGCTTAGCGGAGAGCCCTCCACTCGGAATGAACACTGAAGCTTTCTTT; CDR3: CASSLAESPPLGMNTEAFF
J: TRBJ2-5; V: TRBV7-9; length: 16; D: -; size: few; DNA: TGTGCCAGCAGCTTAGCAAAGGGGATTACAGCAGAGACCCAGTACTTC; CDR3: CASSLAKGITAETQYF
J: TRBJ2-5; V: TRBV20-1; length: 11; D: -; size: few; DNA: TGCAGTGAGAGGACGAGAGAGACCCAGTACTTC; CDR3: CSERTRETQYF
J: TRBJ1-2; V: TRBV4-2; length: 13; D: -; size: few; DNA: TGTGCCAGCAGCCCAGACCTTAACTATGGCTACACCTTC; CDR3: CASSPDLNYGYTF
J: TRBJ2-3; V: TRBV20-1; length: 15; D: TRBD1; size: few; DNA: TGCAGTGCTAGCCGGACAGGGATGGGCACAGATACGCAGTATTTT; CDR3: CSASRTGMGTDTQYF
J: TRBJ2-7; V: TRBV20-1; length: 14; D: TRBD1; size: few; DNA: TGCAGTGCTGGGGGGACAGGGGACCCCTACGAGCAGTACTTC; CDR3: CSAGGTGDPYEQYF
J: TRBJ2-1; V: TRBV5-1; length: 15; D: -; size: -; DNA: TGCGCCAGCGTACAATCCAGGGGCTCCTACAATGAGCAGTTCTTC; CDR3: CASVQSRGSYNEQFF
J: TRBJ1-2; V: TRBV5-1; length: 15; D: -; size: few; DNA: TGCGCCAGCAGCTTGACATGGGGAATGGACTATGGCTACACCTTC; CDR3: CASSLTWGMDYGYTF
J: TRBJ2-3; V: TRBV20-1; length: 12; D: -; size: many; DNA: TGCAGTGCCCCCGTCGGCACAGATACGCAGTATTTT; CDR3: CSAPVGTDTQYF
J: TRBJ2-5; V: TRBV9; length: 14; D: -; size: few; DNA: TGTGCCAGCAGCGCGGGACCTAACCAAGAGACCCAGTACTTC; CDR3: CASSAGPNQETQYF
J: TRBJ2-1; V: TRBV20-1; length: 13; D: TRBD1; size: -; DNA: TGCAGTGCCCCGGGACAGAACTACAATGAGCAGTTCTTC; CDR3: CSAPGQNYNEQFF
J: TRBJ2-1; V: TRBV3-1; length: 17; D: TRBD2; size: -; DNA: TGTGCCAGCTGCCAAGTTCTGACTAGCGGCTCCTACAATGAGCAGTTCTTC; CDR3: CASCQVLTSGSYNEQFF
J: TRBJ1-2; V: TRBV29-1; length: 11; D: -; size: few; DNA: TGCAGCGTTGAACGAGGGTTACGCTACACCTTC; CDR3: CSVERGLRYTF
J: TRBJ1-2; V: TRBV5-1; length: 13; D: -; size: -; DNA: TGCGCCAGCAGAGAACCAGGGAACTATGGCTACACCTTC; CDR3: CASREPGNYGYTF
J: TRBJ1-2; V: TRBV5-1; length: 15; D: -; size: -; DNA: TGCGCCAGCAGCTTGGTGGCAGGCCAATGGGATGGCTACACCTTC; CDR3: CASSLVAGQWDGYTF
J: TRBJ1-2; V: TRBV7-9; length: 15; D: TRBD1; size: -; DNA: TGTGCCAGCAGCCCAGCGGGACAGGGGTACTATGGCTACACCTTC; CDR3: CASSPAGQGYYGYTF
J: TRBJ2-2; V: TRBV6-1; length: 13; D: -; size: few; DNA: TGTGCCAGCAGCCTCCATAACACCGGGGAGCTGTTTTTT; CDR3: CASSLHNTGELFF
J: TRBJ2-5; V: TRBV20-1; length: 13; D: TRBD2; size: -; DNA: TGCAGTGCAAAACTGGCAGGGCGGGAGGTCCAGTACTTC; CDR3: CSAKLAGREVQYF
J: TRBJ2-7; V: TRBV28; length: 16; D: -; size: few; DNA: TGTGCCAGCAGCCCTCATGACAGGTTTCACTCCTACGAGCAGTACTTC; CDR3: CASSPHDRFHSYEQYF
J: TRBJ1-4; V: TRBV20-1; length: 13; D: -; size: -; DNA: TGCAGTGCTAGAGATCCTGCGGCCGAAAAACTGTTTTTT; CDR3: CSARDPAAEKLFF
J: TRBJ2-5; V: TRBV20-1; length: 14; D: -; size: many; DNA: TGCAGTGCTAGAGATCCCCAGGTGGGGGGGACCCAGTACTTC; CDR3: CSARDPQVGGTQYF
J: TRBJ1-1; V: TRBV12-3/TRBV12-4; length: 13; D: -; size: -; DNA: TGTGCCAGCAGTTTAGATGGGGAAACTGAAGCTTTCTTT; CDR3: CASSLDGETEAFF
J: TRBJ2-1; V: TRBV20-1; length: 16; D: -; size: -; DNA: TGCAGTGCTAGAGATAGGGTTAAGGGGCACTACAATGAGCAGTTCTTC; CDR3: CSARDRVKGHYNEQFF
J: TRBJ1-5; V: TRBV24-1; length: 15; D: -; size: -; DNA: TGTGCCACCAGTGATTTCGGGGAATGCGATCAGCCCCAGCATTTT; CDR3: CATSDFGECDQPQHF
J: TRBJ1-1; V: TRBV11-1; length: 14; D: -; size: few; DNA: TGTGCCAGCAGTGCAAGGGTCGGGAACACTGAAGCTTTCTTT; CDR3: CASSARVGNTEAFF
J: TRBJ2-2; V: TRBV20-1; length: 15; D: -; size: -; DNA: TGCAGTGCCCCCCGGGCAGGGGTGGACACCGGGGAGCTGTTTTTT; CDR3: CSAPRAGVDTGELFF
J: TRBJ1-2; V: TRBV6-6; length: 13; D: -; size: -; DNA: TGTGCCAGCTCTCCGACACCTGACTATGGCTACACCTTC; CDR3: CASSPTPDYGYTF
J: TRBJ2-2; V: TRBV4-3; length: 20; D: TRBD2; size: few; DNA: TGCGCCAGCAGCCAAGACCGATATGGACCTAGCGGAGGCGATAACGGGGAGCTGTTTTTT; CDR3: CASSQDRYGPSGGDNGELFF
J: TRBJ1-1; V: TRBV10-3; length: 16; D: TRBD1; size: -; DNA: TGTGCCATCAGTGAGTCTACGACAGGGCCTACCGGAGAAGCTTTCTTT; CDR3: CAISESTTGPTGEAFF
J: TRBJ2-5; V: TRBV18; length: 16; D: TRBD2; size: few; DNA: TGTGCCAGCTCTCGAAACGGACTAGCGGGAGTGGAGACCCAGTACTTC; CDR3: CASSRNGLAGVETQYF
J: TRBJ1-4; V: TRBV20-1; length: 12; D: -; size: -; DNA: TGCAGTGCCCCCCAGGGGAGTGAAAAACTGTTTTTT; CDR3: CSAPQGSEKLFF
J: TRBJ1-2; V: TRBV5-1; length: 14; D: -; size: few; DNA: TGCGCCACTCGGACAGACATCACTAACTATGGCTACACCTTC; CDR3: CATRTDITNYGYTF